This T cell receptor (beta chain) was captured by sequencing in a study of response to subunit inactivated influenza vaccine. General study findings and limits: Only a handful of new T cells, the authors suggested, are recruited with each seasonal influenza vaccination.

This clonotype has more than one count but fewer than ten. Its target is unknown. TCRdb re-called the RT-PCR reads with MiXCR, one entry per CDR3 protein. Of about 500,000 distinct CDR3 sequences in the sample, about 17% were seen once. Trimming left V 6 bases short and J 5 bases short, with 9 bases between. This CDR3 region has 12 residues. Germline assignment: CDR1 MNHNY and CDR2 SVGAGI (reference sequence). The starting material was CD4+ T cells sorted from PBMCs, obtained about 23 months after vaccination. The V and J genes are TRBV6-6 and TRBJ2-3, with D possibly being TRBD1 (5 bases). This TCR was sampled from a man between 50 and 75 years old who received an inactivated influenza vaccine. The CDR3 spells CASSRREDTQYF. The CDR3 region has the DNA TGTGCCAGCAGCCGCAGGGAAGATACGCAGTATTTT.